This T cell receptor beta chain was retrieved from a study of CD8 T cells in Susac syndrome. CDR3 length: 16 amino acids. Germline V CDR1 and CDR2: DFQATT, SNEGSKA (reference sequence). Trimming took off 6 bases at V and 8 bases at J, with 28 bases between the two ends. When the RNA was reverse transcribed, random hexamers were used with an input of roughly 0.45 to 1 ug. TCR beta CDR3 was amplified by immunoSEQ covering 54 Vbeta and 13 Jbeta. MiXCR, run by TCRdb on the immunoSEQ multiplex PCR reads, gives a single entry per CDR3 protein. Of more than 150,000 distinct CDR3 sequences listed, roughly 96% were seen once; the top ten hold roughly 0.16%.

Sequencing used CD8+ T cells from PBMCs. The gene calls are TRBV20-1 and TRBJ1-2; D may be TRBD1 (5 bases). The TCR comes from a human donor with multiple sclerosis. Written as DNA, the CDR3 is TGCAGTGCAGCGGCCCTTAGAGGGGCTGATCACGGGGGCTACACCTTC. Encoded protein: CSAAALRGADHGGYTF.